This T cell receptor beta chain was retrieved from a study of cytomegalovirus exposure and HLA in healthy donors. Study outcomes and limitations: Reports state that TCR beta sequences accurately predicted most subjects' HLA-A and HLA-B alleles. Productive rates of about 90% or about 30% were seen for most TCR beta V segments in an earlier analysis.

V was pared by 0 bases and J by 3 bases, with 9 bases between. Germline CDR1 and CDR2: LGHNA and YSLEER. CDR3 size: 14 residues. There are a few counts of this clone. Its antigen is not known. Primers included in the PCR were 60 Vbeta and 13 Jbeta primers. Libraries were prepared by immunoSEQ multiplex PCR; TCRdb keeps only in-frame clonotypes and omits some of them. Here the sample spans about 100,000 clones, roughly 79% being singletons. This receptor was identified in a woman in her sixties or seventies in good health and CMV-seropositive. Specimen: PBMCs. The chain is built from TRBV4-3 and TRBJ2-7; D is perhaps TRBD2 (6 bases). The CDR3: CASSQEGGSYEQYF. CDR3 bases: TGCGCCAGCAGCCAAGAGGGAGGAAGCTACGAGCAGTACTTC.